The clone carrying this T cell receptor (beta chain) was detected a few times. Its antigen is unknown. This sample was included in a study of Ad26.COV2.S vaccination and SARS-CoV-2 variants. Profiling relied on immunoSEQ multiplex PCR, and the TCRdb table lists in-frame clones only, not all of them. The data show about 460,000 clones, 80% to 90% seen once. Points from the study as a whole: Among vaccine recipients, spike-specific TCR breadth exceeded that of placebo recipients.

CDR3 length equals 14 residues. With 6 bases removed from V and 2 bases from J, the gap between germline ends came to 14 bases. Germline lookup yields CDR1 SGHAT and CDR2 FQNNGV. As for treatment: about 20 received Ad26.COV2.S at low or high dose, single or two shots; about 5 received placebo; per-sample allocation not given. Samples came from day 63 after the first vaccine or placebo injection. Vaccination used an Ad26 vector expressing Wuhan-strain SARS-CoV-2 spike. The source is a person between 18 and 65 years old who received the Ad26.COV2.S COVID-19 vaccine or a placebo. Specimen: peripheral blood, collected in a trial of Ad26.COV2.S vaccine versus placebo. This chain joins TRBV11-2 and TRBJ2-7; D tentatively fits TRBD1 or TRBD2 (5 bases each). CDR3 sequence (DNA): TGTGCCAGCAGTCTGGGGGTTACCCCCTACGAGCAGTACTTC. Translation: CASSLGVTPYEQYF.